Listed below are T cell receptor beta chains from one sample, sequenced in a study of blood T cell repertoires in COVID-19. The table came from immunoSEQ multiplex PCR; TCRdb's copy has only in-frame clones and leaves some out. The sample contains tens of thousands of clones, roughly 84% of which appear only once. The source material was peripheral blood. All receptors derive from a man in his sixties with acute or convalescent COVID-19. Both conserved end residues are part of each CDR3. D genes are given only for firm matches. Some rows have no size entry. The others give once, few or many, or a class for an expanded clone.

abundance	v_gene	j_gene	d_gene	CDR3nt	CDR3aa
-	TRBV7-2	TRBJ1-2	TRBD1	TGTGCCAGCAGCTTAGCGCTACTACGGCCAGGGGGTAACTACACCTTC	CASSLALLRPGGNYTF
-	TRBV9	TRBJ1-2	-	TGTGCCAGCAGCGGGGCGGTTCGGGGATCGGATGGCTACACCTTC	CASSGAVRGSDGYTF
-	TRBV7-2	TRBJ1-3	TRBD1	TGTGCCAGCAGCTTAAGGGGGACAGGGACTGGAAACACCATATATTTT	CASSLRGTGTGNTIYF
-	TRBV12-5	TRBJ1-5	TRBD1	TGTGCTAGTGGTTTGGTGATTAACCTAGGACAGGGTCCTCAGCCCCAGCATTTT	CASGLVINLGQGPQPQHF
-	TRBV11-2	TRBJ2-1	-	TGTGCCAGCAGCTCAAATACCCTTAGTGGTGTTGAGCAGTTCTTC	CASSSNTLSGVEQFF
-	TRBV7-9	TRBJ2-5	TRBD2	TGTGCCAGCAGCTTTTACCTAGCGGGGGGTCATGAGACCCAGTACTTC	CASSFYLAGGHETQYF
once	TRBV9	TRBJ2-3	-	TGTGCCAGCAGCGTAGATGACAGGCCCCGAGCAGGGGATACGCAGTATTTT	CASSVDDRPRAGDTQYF
-	TRBV28	TRBJ2-2	TRBD1	TGTGCCAGCAGACATTACCTCGGGACAGGGAGATCAAGTAGGACCGGGGAGCTGTTTTTT	CASRHYLGTGRSSRTGELFF
-	TRBV5-6	TRBJ1-2	-	TGTGCCAGCAGCTCAGGGGCCAAGGGAAGATACGGCTACACCTTC	CASSSGAKGRYGYTF
-	TRBV30	TRBJ2-2	-	TGTGCCTGGGCCTCGGACGGGGCCGGGGAGCTGTTTTTT	CAWASDGAGELFF
-	TRBV12-3/TRBV12-4	TRBJ1-2	TRBD1	TGTGCCAGCAGTTACGGACAGGACGGGGGCTACACCTTC	CASSYGQDGGYTF
-	TRBV9	TRBJ2-5	-	TGTGCCAGCAGCGTAGTGGCAGGGGGGGAGACCCAGTACTTC	CASSVVAGGETQYF
-	TRBV5-1	TRBJ2-1	TRBD2	TGCGCCAGCAGCACCTTAGCGGGGGCAGGTGAGCAGTTCTTC	CASSTLAGAGEQFF
-	TRBV3-1/TRBV3-2	TRBJ2-3	TRBD2	TGTGCCAGCAGCCAAGCCCCCGGACTAGCGGGGATGTCAGATACGCAGTATTTT	CASSQAPGLAGMSDTQYF
-	TRBV7-2	TRBJ2-4	-	TGTGCCAGCAGCTTAGATGCAGGGGGGAATAGGATTCAGTACTTC	CASSLDAGGNRIQYF
-	TRBV12-3/TRBV12-4	TRBJ2-7	-	TGTGCCAGCAGTTTGCAGACCTACGAGCAGTACTTC	CASSLQTYEQYF
-	TRBV7-9	TRBJ2-1	-	TGTGCCAGCACCAATGCAGGGGATGAGCAGTTCTTC	CASTNAGDEQFF
-	TRBV6-6	TRBJ1-3	TRBD1	TGTGCCAGCAGTTACTCCGGGACAGGGGTCGGAAACACCATATATTTT	CASSYSGTGVGNTIYF
-	TRBV7-2	TRBJ2-7	TRBD1	TGTGCCAGCAGTCGCGCCGGGACAGGGAGCTACGAGCAGTACTTC	CASSRAGTGSYEQYF
-	TRBV7-9	TRBJ2-4	TRBD1	TGTGCCAGCAGCTCCCAGGACAGGGAAAGGCACTTC	CASSSQDRERHF
-	TRBV14	TRBJ2-5	TRBD2	TGTGCCAGCAGCCAAGGCGGCCCTAGCGGGGTTTCATGGACCCAGTACTTC	CASSQGGPSGVSWTQYF
-	TRBV7-2	TRBJ2-7	-	TGTGCCAGCAGCTTTGGGAGTGTTCGCGTGTCGGCCTACGAGCAGTACTTC	CASSFGSVRVSAYEQYF
once	TRBV7-9	TRBJ1-2	-	TGTGCCAGCAGCTTAGGACAGGATCCCTCGTATGGCTACACCTTC	CASSLGQDPSYGYTF
-	TRBV3-1/TRBV3-2	TRBJ1-1	-	TGTGCCAGCAGCCAAGTTGGAGGTACAACTGAAGCTTTCTTT	CASSQVGGTTEAFF
few	TRBV4-3	TRBJ1-4	-	TGCGCCAGCAGCCAAGAACCAGGGTTTCTGTTTTTT	CASSQEPGFLFF
-	TRBV3-1/TRBV3-2	TRBJ1-1	-	TGTGCCAGCAGCCTCTCCGGGTCTGAAGCTTTCTTT	CASSLSGSEAFF
-	TRBV27	TRBJ2-5	TRBD2	TGTGCCAGCAGTCCGAGACTAGCGGGGGCCTCGGGGGAGACCCAGTACTTC	CASSPRLAGASGETQYF
-	TRBV14	TRBJ1-1	-	TGTGCCAGCAGCCAAGATTTACAGGACACTGAAGCTTTCTTT	CASSQDLQDTEAFF
-	TRBV3-1/TRBV3-2	TRBJ2-3	TRBD2	TGTGCCAGCAGCCAATATAGCGGGGGGAACGCAGATACGCAGTATTTT	CASSQYSGGNADTQYF
-	TRBV19	TRBJ2-2	-	TGTGCCAGTAGTTTAAGAGACACCGGGGAGCTGTTTTTT	CASSLRDTGELFF
-	TRBV6-4	TRBJ2-2	-	TGTGCCAGCAGTGCGGAGGGGACGGGGGAGCTGTTTTTT	CASSAEGTGELFF
-	TRBV6-5	TRBJ1-2	TRBD1	TGTGCCAGCAGTTACACGAGGACAGGGGGCGGGTATGGCTACACCTTC	CASSYTRTGGGYGYTF
-	TRBV5-1	TRBJ2-7	TRBD1	TGCGCCAGCAGCTTGCCGACAGGGTCCTACGAGCAGTACTTC	CASSLPTGSYEQYF
-	TRBV3-1/TRBV3-2	TRBJ1-5	-	TGTGCCAGCAGCCACCAGGGAAATCAGCCCCAGCATTTT	CASSHQGNQPQHF
-	TRBV19	TRBJ1-2	-	TGTGCCAGTAGTATTCGGACTTCTAACTATGGCTACACCTTC	CASSIRTSNYGYTF
-	TRBV6-5	TRBJ1-4	-	TGTGCCAGCAGTTACGGAAGCTACAGGGCAAATGAAAAACTGTTTTTT	CASSYGSYRANEKLFF
-	TRBV2	TRBJ2-3	TRBD2	TGTGCCAGCAGGGCTAGCGGGGGGCGCGCAGATACGCAGTATTTT	CASRASGGRADTQYF
once	TRBV28	TRBJ1-5	TRBD1	TGTGCCAGCAGCCCGGGACAGGGGGCTTTCCAGCCCCAGCATTTT	CASSPGQGAFQPQHF
-	TRBV6-5	TRBJ1-3	-	TGTGCCAGCAGTTACAATAGGGGTCCACCAGGAAACACCATATATTTT	CASSYNRGPPGNTIYF
-	TRBV2	TRBJ1-5	-	TGTGCCAGCAGTGAGGAGGGGCTTACGAATCAGCCCCAGCATTTT	CASSEEGLTNQPQHF
-	TRBV28	TRBJ2-2	-	TGTGCCAGCAGTTTAGTACAGGAAGACAAGCACGGGGAGCTGTTTTTT	CASSLVQEDKHGELFF
-	TRBV5-1	TRBJ2-2	-	TGCGCCAGCAGCACCACTAGAACTCTGAACACCGGGGAGCTGTTTTTT	CASSTTRTLNTGELFF
-	TRBV5-4	TRBJ2-7	TRBD1	TGTGCCAGCAGCTTGGGGGACAGGGGAACTCGGGAGCAGTACTTC	CASSLGDRGTREQYF
-	TRBV7-9	TRBJ2-7	-	TGTGCCAGCAGCTTAGCGGTCAGCTACGAGCAGTACTTC	CASSLAVSYEQYF
-	TRBV19	TRBJ2-2	-	TGTGCCAGTAGTGGAAGACAGGTTACCGGGGAGCTGTTTTTT	CASSGRQVTGELFF
-	TRBV28	TRBJ2-1	-	TGTGCCAGCAGTTTAGGGCAGCTCAATGAGCAGTTCTTC	CASSLGQLNEQFF
-	TRBV11-2	TRBJ1-3	-	TGTGCCAGCAGCACTGGACAGACCGTTTCTGGAAACACCATATATTTT	CASSTGQTVSGNTIYF
-	TRBV7-2	TRBJ1-5	-	TGTGCCAGCAGCTCTACAGATTATAGCAATCAGCCCCAGCATTTT	CASSSTDYSNQPQHF